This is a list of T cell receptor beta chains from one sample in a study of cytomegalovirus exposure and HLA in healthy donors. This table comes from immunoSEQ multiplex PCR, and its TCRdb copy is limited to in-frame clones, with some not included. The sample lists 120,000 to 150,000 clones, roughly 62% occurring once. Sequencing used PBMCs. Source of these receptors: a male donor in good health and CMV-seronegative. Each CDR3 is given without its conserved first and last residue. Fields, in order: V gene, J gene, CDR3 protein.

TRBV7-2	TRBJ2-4	ASSFYDSGGGGNIQY
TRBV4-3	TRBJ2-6	ASSQDRQESSGANVLT
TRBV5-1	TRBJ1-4	ASSLATGAANEKLF
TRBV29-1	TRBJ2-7	SVSEVYEQY
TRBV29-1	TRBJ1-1	SVGVGEGF
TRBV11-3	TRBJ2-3	ASSSGLGIFTDTQY
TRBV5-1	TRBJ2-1	ASSLTSGSYNEQF
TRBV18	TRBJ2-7	ASSPPTGSYEQY
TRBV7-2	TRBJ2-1	ASSLSTDRTYNEQF
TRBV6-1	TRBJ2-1	ASRQGSYNEQF
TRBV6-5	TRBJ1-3	ASSSSGLSGNTIY
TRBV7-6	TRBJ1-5	ASSLQSGWNQPQH
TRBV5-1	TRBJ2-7	ASSMGQLNSEQY
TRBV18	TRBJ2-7	ASSPLNSTSGGGYEQY
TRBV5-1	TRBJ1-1	ASSIGTGTTEAF
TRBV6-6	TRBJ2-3	ASSYSASGSTDTQY
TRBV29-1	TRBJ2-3	SVGRQGGDTQY
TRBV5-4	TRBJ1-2	ASSLGQAGGYT
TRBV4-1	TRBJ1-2	ASSQDGLTGRGYT
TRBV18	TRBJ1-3	ASSTNGILGNTIY
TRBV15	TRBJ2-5	ATAGQGLRETQY
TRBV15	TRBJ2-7	ATSSRDRVGEQY
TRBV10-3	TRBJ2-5	AISESGLARETQY
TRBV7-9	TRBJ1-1	ASSGGVGRGFTEAF
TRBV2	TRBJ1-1	ASTRTEAF
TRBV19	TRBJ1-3	ASSTPGQGSGNTIY
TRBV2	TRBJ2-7	ASIRDRGSYEQY
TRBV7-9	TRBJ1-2	ASSLVSRQGIDYT
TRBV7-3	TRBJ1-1	ASSFGQGATEAF
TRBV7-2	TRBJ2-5	ASSLDPPPAGTQY
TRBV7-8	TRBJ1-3	ASSSPRGVYSGNTIY